These 3 T cell receptor beta chains share one sample of origin, sequenced in a study of T cell changes during pregnancy in multiple sclerosis. The method was immunoSEQ multiplex PCR; TCRdb's version includes in-frame clones alone and lacks a portion of them. The repertoire holds about 40,000 clones, roughly 94% seen once, with 1.5% to 2% in the top ten. The sample here was peripheral blood, taken in the third trimester of pregnancy. The origin of the receptors is a female donor with multiple sclerosis, enrolled in a pregnancy study.

This sequence joins TRBV14 and TRBJ2-7; D is uncertain. The CDR3 spans 18 residues. The germline CDR1 and CDR2 sequences are SGHDN and FVKESK. Between the trimmed V and J ends, which lost 0 bases and 0 bases, there was a span of 18 bases. The CDR3 coding sequence is TGTGCCAGCAGCCAAGATAGTACATTTAGTCAGGTCTCCTACGAGCAGTACTTC. Protein product: CASSQDSTFSQVSYEQYF.

This chain connects TRBV6-1 to TRBJ2-3; a weak D match, TRBD2 (6 bases). The CDR3 sequence is 15 residues long. The V end was cut by 7 bases, the J end by 4 bases, with 18 bases between. Germline assignment: CDR1 MNHNS and CDR2 SASEGT. The CDR3 reads CASKGRLGGSDTQYF. CDR3 in DNA: TGTGCCAGCAAAGGGAGACTAGGAGGCTCAGATACGCAGTATTTT.

The J gene is TRBJ1-3, the V gene TRBV5-5, with 7 bases that match TRBD1. The CDR3 spans 14 residues. Looked up from germline, CDR1 is SGHKS and CDR2 is YYEKEE (reference sequence). V lost 1 base and J lost 4; bases outside the gene matches: 2. Written as DNA, the CDR3 is TGTGCCAGCAGCTTGACAGGGGCCGGAAACACCATATATTTT. Protein product: CASSLTGAGNTIYF.